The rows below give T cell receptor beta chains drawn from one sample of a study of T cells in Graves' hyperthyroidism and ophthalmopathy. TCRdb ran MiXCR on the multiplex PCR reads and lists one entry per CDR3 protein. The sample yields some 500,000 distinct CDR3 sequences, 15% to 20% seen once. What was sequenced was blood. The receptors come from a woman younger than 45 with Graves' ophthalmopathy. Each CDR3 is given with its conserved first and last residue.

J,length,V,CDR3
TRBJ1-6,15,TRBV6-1,CASSEGDRGNSPLHF
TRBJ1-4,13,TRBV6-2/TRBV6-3,CASSSGQTEKLFF
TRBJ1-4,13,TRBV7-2,CASSWGWREKLFF
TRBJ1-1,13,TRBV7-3,CASSNSRNTEAFF
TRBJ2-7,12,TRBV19,CASSIGPYEQYF
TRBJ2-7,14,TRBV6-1,CASSWREDSYEQYF
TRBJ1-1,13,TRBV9,CASSANTEDEAFF
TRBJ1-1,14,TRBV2,CASRFREMNTEAFF
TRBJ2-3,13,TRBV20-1,CSAEGQGRDTQYF
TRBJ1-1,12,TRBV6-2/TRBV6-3,CASITPGAEAFF
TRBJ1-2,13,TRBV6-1,CASSFQGEDGYTF
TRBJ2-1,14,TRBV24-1,CATSPTRPYNEQFF
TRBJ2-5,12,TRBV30,CAWGPSRETQYF
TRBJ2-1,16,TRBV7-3,CASSLTGLAGLNEQFF
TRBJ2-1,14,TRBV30,CAWSETSGFDEQFF
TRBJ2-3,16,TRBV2,CASSYNLARTKNTQYF
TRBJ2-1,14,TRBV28,CASSPGREINEQFF
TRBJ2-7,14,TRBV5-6,CASRGQGRTYEQYF
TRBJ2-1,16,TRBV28,CASKDSAPDSYNEQFF
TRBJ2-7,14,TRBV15,CATSRGRGTYEQYF
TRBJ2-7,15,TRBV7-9,CASSPQGSGAYEQYF
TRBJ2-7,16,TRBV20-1,CSARDPLIPISYEQYF
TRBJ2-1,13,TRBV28,CASSLEGKNEQFF